The TCR beta chain under discussion was sequenced for a study of neurological immune-mediated disorders. cDNA synthesis was performed by 5'RACE with 10-nucleotide random UMIs. TCRdb used MiXCR to reprocess the 5' RACE reads, holding one entry per CDR3 protein. Of about 27,000 distinct CDR3 sequences listed, roughly 21% are singletons. This clonotype has at least ten counts. Sequenced: PBMCs. The TCR comes from a woman aged 55 to 70 in good health.

This chain's CDR3 is CASSALAGGLSNEQFF. The CDR3 nucleotides are TGTGCCAGCAGCGCTCTAGCGGGAGGACTTTCCAATGAGCAGTTCTTC. The gene calls are TRBV7-8 and TRBJ2-1; TRBD2 aligns across 11 bases. The CDR3 contains 16 residues. Germline V CDR1 and CDR2: SGHVS, FQNEAQ. V was clipped by 5 bases and J by 6 bases; unmatched bases: 9.